These T cell receptor beta chains were read from a single sample in a study of blood T cell repertoires in COVID-19. This table comes from immunoSEQ multiplex PCR, and its TCRdb copy is limited to in-frame clones, with some not included. This table holds over 75,000 clones, 80% found once. What was sequenced was peripheral blood. These receptors originate from a human donor in a cohort sampled during active COVID-19. Both conserved end residues are part of each CDR3. Each record gives: D gene, J gene, clone size, V gene, CDR3 DNA, CDR3 protein. A D gene is named only where the DNA matches it firmly. Clone size is stated in some rows and not others, as once, few, many or a class when expanded.

. | TRBJ2-6 | . | TRBV28 | TGTGCCAGCAGTTTGTCTTCTGGGGCCAACGTCCTGACTTTC | CASSLSSGANVLTF
TRBD1 | TRBJ1-4 | . | TRBV19 | TGTGCCAGTAGTGGGGGACAGGGATCGGAAAAACTGTTTTTT | CASSGGQGSEKLFF
. | TRBJ1-2 | . | TRBV21-1 | TGTGCCAGCAGCCGATGGGGGCCAGGCTACACCTTC | CASSRWGPGYTF
. | TRBJ1-5 | . | TRBV14 | TGTGCCAGCAGCCAAGGGCTTAATCAGCCCCAGCATTTT | CASSQGLNQPQHF
TRBD1 | TRBJ1-1 | . | TRBV30 | TGTGCCTCAGGGGGACAGGGAAGGAGGACTGAAGCTTTCTTT | CASGGQGRRTEAFF
. | TRBJ1-5 | . | TRBV18 | TGTGCCAGCTCACCACTTATGACGGCAGGGGCGGACGGTCAGCCCCAGCATTTT | CASSPLMTAGADGQPQHF
. | TRBJ1-1 | few | TRBV28 | TGTGCCAGCAGACCGGACAGAGCTAGAGCTTTCTTT | CASRPDRARAFF
. | TRBJ2-2 | once | TRBV12-3/TRBV12-4 | TGTGCCAGCATGGGCCGGTTCACCGGGGAGCTGTTTTTT | CASMGRFTGELFF
TRBD1 | TRBJ2-4 | . | TRBV11-2 | TGTGCCAGCAGCTTAGCCTGGGACAGTAAAAACATTCAGTACTTC | CASSLAWDSKNIQYF
. | TRBJ2-7 | . | TRBV18 | TGTGCCAGCTCACCCAGCACGCAGGGAAGGTTACACGAGCAGTACTTC | CASSPSTQGRLHEQYF
. | TRBJ1-2 | . | TRBV3-1/TRBV3-2 | TGTGCCAGCAGCCAGGGGCAGGTCCAGGGCGGCTACACCTTC | CASSQGQVQGGYTF
. | TRBJ1-5 | . | TRBV19 | TGTGCCAGTAGAGATCCGGCAGGGGCAAGACAGCCCCAGCATTTT | CASRDPAGARQPQHF
. | TRBJ2-7 | . | TRBV3-1/TRBV3-2 | TGTGCCAGCAGCCAAGATGGCTTGGTGAGACTCTCCGCGCAGTACTTC | CASSQDGLVRLSAQYF
. | TRBJ2-1 | once | TRBV12-5 | TGTGCTAGTGGGCGGGATAGAAATGAGCAGTTCTTC | CASGRDRNEQFF
TRBD2 | TRBJ2-7 | . | TRBV7-8 | TGTGCCAGCAGCTTCGGGCGGGGGGGATCCTACGAGCAGTACTTC | CASSFGRGGSYEQYF
TRBD1 | TRBJ1-4 | many | TRBV7-2 | TGTGCCAGCAGCTTAGTAGGGGGCCAAAAACTGTTTTTT | CASSLVGGQKLFF
TRBD1 | TRBJ1-2 | . | TRBV6-1 | TGTGCCAGCAGTGCAGGGACAGGGGGCGCCGGGTCGGGCGGCTACACCTTC | CASSAGTGGAGSGGYTF
. | TRBJ1-5 | . | TRBV28 | TGTGCCAGCAGTTTATCTACGCAGCCGGGGCATTTT | CASSLSTQPGHF
TRBD1 | TRBJ1-2 | few | TRBV6-6 | TGTGCCAGCAGTTACGGACAGGGGAGGATCTATGGCTACACCTTC | CASSYGQGRIYGYTF
TRBD2 | TRBJ2-3 | . | TRBV5-1 | TGCGCCAGCAGCCCAGGCAGGCTAGCGGATAGCACAGATACGCAGTATTTT | CASSPGRLADSTDTQYF
TRBD2 | TRBJ2-1 | . | TRBV13 | TGTGCCAGCAGCTCCACTAGCGGGAGAAATGAGCAGTTCTTC | CASSSTSGRNEQFF
TRBD1 | TRBJ1-3 | . | TRBV6-6 | TGTGCCAGCCTAATACAGGGGGCCGGTGGAAACACCATATATTTT | CASLIQGAGGNTIYF
. | TRBJ1-2 | . | TRBV9 | TGTGCCAGCAGCCCGCACGGTGACTATGGCTACACCTTC | CASSPHGDYGYTF
. | TRBJ1-1 | . | TRBV4-1 | TGCGCCAGCAGCCAAGAGGAGGGAATGAACACTGAAGCTTTCTTT | CASSQEEGMNTEAFF
. | TRBJ1-1 | . | TRBV7-8 | TGTGCCAGCAGCCCCCCCGGTGGGCGGGGGAACACTGAAGCTTTCTTT | CASSPPGGRGNTEAFF
TRBD2 | TRBJ2-2 | . | TRBV28 | TGTGCCAGCAGACTAGAGGGCGGGGGAATGAACACCGGGGAGCTGTTTTTT | CASRLEGGGMNTGELFF
. | TRBJ2-7 | . | TRBV30 | TGTGCCTGGAGTGTGTCACGGGCTAGCGCCTTCTACGAGCAGTACTTC | CAWSVSRASAFYEQYF
TRBD1 | TRBJ1-2 | few | TRBV4-1 | TGCGCCAGCAGCAGGGGGACAGGGGGTGGCTACACCTTC | CASSRGTGGGYTF
TRBD1 | TRBJ2-2 | many | TRBV6-5 | TGTGCCAGTCGGGACAGGGGCGCCACCGGGGAGCTGTTTTTT | CASRDRGATGELFF
TRBD1 | TRBJ2-1 | . | TRBV2 | TGTGCCAGCAGTCCAGGACAGGGTTTCTACAATGAGCAGTTCTTC | CASSPGQGFYNEQFF
TRBD2 | TRBJ2-2 | . | TRBV5-4 | TGTGCCAGCAGCCTACAGCGGGGGGGCGCAGCCGGGGAGCTGTTTTTT | CASSLQRGGAAGELFF
. | TRBJ2-7 | . | TRBV24-1 | TGTGCCACCAGTGAGACAGAATACGAGCAGTACTTC | CATSETEYEQYF
TRBD1 | TRBJ2-1 | . | TRBV7-9 | TGTGCCAGCAGCTCATCCGGGACAGGGGCCTCCTACAATGAGCAGTTCTTC | CASSSSGTGASYNEQFF
TRBD2 | TRBJ2-3 | . | TRBV27 | TGTGCCAGCAGTCACCGACTAGCGGGAGGGTCGGATACGCAGTATTTT | CASSHRLAGGSDTQYF
TRBD2 | TRBJ2-1 | . | TRBV10-3 | TGTGCCATCAGATGGCGACTAGCGGGAGGAGACAATGAGCAGTTCTTC | CAIRWRLAGGDNEQFF
TRBD2 | TRBJ2-5 | . | TRBV5-1 | TGCGCCAGCAGCTGGACTCTAGCGGGGGGGCCGGAGACCCAGTACTTC | CASSWTLAGGPETQYF
TRBD1 | TRBJ2-1 | . | TRBV7-9 | TGTGCCAGCAGCTTGGGACAGACTAACAATGAGCAGTTCTTC | CASSLGQTNNEQFF
TRBD1 | TRBJ1-6 | . | TRBV5-4 | TGTGCCAGCAGCGACGACAGGGGATCACCCCTCCACTTT | CASSDDRGSPLHF
. | TRBJ1-1 | . | TRBV5-5 | TGTGCCAGCAGCTTGGGGTCCAGCGGGGACACTGAAGCTTTCTTT | CASSLGSSGDTEAFF
. | TRBJ1-5 | . | TRBV19 | TGTGCCAGTAGTATAGATCGCTGGGAGCAGCCCCAGCATTTT | CASSIDRWEQPQHF
. | TRBJ1-5 | . | TRBV4-1 | TGCGCCAGCAGCCACCCTAATCAGCCCCAGCATTTT | CASSHPNQPQHF
. | TRBJ2-1 | . | TRBV5-1 | TGCGCCAGCAGCTTCGGGGAACGCTACAATGAGCAGTTCTTC | CASSFGERYNEQFF
TRBD1 | TRBJ1-2 | . | TRBV24-1 | TGTGCCACCAGTGAAGCCGGGACAGGGGGCGCGGTGGGCTACACCTTC | CATSEAGTGGAVGYTF
TRBD1 | TRBJ2-7 | . | TRBV28 | TGTGCCAGCAGTTTACTTACCGGGACAGGGGTCGGAGAGCAGTACTTC | CASSLLTGTGVGEQYF
. | TRBJ1-2 | few | TRBV7-9 | TGTGCCAGCACTGGGGGCGCAGGTCTCGGCTACACCTTC | CASTGGAGLGYTF
. | TRBJ1-1 | few | TRBV18 | TGTGCCAGCTCACTGAATCGAAAGGAGTACGCTTTCTTT | CASSLNRKEYAFF
TRBD1 | TRBJ2-5 | once | TRBV28 | TGTGCCAGCACCCCCCCGGTCGGGACAGGGGGACAACAAGAGACCCAGTACTTC | CASTPPVGTGGQQETQYF
. | TRBJ1-5 | . | TRBV7-9 | TGTGCCAGCAGCCGAGACAGCAAGAACCAGCCCCAGCATTTT | CASSRDSKNQPQHF
TRBD2 | TRBJ2-5 | few | TRBV5-4 | TGTGCCATCAAAAGGGGAAGCGGGAGAGAGACCCAGTACTTC | CAIKRGSGRETQYF
. | TRBJ2-4 | . | TRBV20-1 | TGCAGTGCTAGTGGGGCGGGGAGAAACATTCAGTACTTC | CSASGAGRNIQYF
. | TRBJ1-6 | . | TRBV5-4 | TGTGCCAGCAGCTCCCTTTACAGGGATCATAATTCACCCCTCCACTTT | CASSSLYRDHNSPLHF
. | TRBJ1-6 | . | TRBV2 | TGTGCCAGCAGTGCAGGTTTTGGGAATTCACCCCTCCACTTT | CASSAGFGNSPLHF
TRBD2 | TRBJ2-1 | . | TRBV2 | TGTGCCAGCAGGGCGGGACTAGCGGGACAACCCTCCTACAATGAGCAGTTCTTC | CASRAGLAGQPSYNEQFF